The present T cell receptor (beta chain) was sequenced within a study of long-term antiretroviral therapy in people with HIV. Findings and caveats of the study: Dominance of pre-ART expanded clones persisted, fluctuating and often declining after ART. Samples were collected from about 2004 to 2018 under possibly less effective ART regimens.

Every one of the donors gave at least one pre-ART PBMC sample and at least two post-ART PBMC samples. The assay, immunoSEQ v3.0, was run at survey level. Per sample, sequencing targeted roughly 35,000-50,000 T-cell genomes. Libraries were prepared by immunoSEQ multiplex PCR; TCRdb keeps only in-frame clonotypes and omits some of them. The sample carries 35,000 to 45,000 clones, more than 80% recorded once. In regard to this clone: Its antigen remains unidentified.

CDR1 is SGHRS and CDR2 is YFSETQ in the germline V gene. V lost 0 bases to trimming and J lost 6 bases, with 9 bases between them. The CDR3 sequence is 13 residues long. Specimen: unsorted PBMCs, collected 3.4 years after starting antiretroviral therapy. This sequence joins TRBV5-1 and TRBJ1-2; D unresolved. This sequence was found in a man younger than 45 with HIV. The CDR3 coding sequence is TGCGCCAGCAGCTTGGGTAACTGGGATGGCTACACCTTC. Translation: CASSLGNWDGYTF.